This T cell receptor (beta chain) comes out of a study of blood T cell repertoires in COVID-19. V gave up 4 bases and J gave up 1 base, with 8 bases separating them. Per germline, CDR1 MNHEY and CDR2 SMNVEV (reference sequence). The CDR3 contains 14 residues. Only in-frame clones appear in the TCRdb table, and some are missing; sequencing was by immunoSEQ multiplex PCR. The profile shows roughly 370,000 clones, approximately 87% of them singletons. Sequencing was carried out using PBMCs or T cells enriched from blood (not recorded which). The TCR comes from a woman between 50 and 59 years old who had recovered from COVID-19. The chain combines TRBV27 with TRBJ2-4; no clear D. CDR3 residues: CASSYGQAKNIQYF. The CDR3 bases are TGTGCCAGCAGTTATGGGCAGGCCAAAAACATTCAGTACTTC.